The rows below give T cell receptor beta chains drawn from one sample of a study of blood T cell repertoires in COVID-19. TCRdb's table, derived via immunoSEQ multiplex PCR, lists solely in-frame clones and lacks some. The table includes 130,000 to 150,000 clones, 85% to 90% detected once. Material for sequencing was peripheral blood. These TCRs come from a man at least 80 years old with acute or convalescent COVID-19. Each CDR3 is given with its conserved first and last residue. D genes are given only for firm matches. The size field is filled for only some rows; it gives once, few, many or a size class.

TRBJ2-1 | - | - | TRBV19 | CASSTTPSLGSSDEQFF | TGTGCCAGTAGTACTACCCCCTCATTAGGCAGCAGCGATGAGCAGTTCTTC
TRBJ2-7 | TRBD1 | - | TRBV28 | CASRAQGAGYEQYF | TGTGCCAGCAGAGCTCAGGGGGCGGGGTACGAGCAGTACTTC
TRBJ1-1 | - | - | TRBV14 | CASSQQMNTEAFF | TGTGCCAGCAGCCAACAAATGAACACTGAAGCTTTCTTT
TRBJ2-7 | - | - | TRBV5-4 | CASSEGVNYEQYF | TGTGCCAGCAGCGAGGGAGTTAACTACGAGCAGTACTTC
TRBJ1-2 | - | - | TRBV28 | CASARGYRDYGYTF | TGTGCCAGCGCACGAGGGTACAGGGACTATGGCTACACCTTC
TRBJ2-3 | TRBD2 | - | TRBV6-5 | CASKTSTSTDTQYF | TGTGCCAGCAAGACTAGCACTAGCACAGATACGCAGTATTTT
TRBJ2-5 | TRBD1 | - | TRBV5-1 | CASSLGQGNLQETQYF | TGCGCCAGCAGCTTGGGACAGGGCAACCTCCAAGAGACCCAGTACTTC
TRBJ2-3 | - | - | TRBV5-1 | CASSISGVSTDTQYF | TGCGCCAGCAGCATTTCAGGGGTTAGCACAGATACGCAGTATTTT
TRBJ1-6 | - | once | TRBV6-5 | CASGSRDSPLHF | TGTGCCAGCGGATCACGGGATTCACCCCTCCACTTT
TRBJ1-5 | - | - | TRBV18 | CASSPGSTVLNQPQHF | TGTGCCAGCTCACCAGGTTCTACAGTGCTAAATCAGCCCCAGCATTTT
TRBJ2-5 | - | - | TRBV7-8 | CASSFTGETQYF | TGTGCCAGCAGCTTCACGGGGGAGACCCAGTACTTC
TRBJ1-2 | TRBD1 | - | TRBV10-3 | CAISEAGQGASYTF | TGTGCCATCAGTGAGGCAGGACAGGGGGCAAGCTACACCTTC
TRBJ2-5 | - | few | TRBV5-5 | CASSLSGQGTQYF | TGTGCCAGCAGCTTGTCAGGACAAGGGACCCAGTACTTC
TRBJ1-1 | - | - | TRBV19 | CASNPRRAAEAFF | TGTGCCAGTAACCCCCGCAGGGCGGCTGAAGCTTTCTTT